This T cell receptor (beta chain) was observed in a study of T cell responses to AZD1222 COVID-19 vaccine. Study-level points and caveats: Two doses of AZD1222 preceded a rise in Spike-specific TCR breadth and depth.

The CDR3 length is 14 residues. V dropped 9 bases and J dropped 6; count of bases not matched to a gene: 8. Germline assignment: CDR1 LGHDT and CDR2 YNNKEL (reference sequence). Profiled with immunoSEQ multiplex PCR; TCRdb holds only in-frame clones, not every one. The table has some 79,000 clones, approximately 83% seen once; the top ten hold roughly 3.6%. Details on this clone: Its antigen is unknown.

Source: peripheral blood, taken 28 days after the second AZD1222 dose. The chain employs TRBV3-1 (or the pseudogene TRBV3-2) and TRBJ1-6, with 7 bases fitting TRBD1. The origin of this receptor is an adult who received the AZD1222 COVID-19 vaccine. Written as DNA, the CDR3 is TGTGCCAGTAGAGAGGGACAGTTTAATTCACCCCTCCACTTT. Encoded protein: CASREGQFNSPLHF.